Listed below are T cell receptor beta chains from one sample, sequenced in a study of T cell responses to AZD1222 COVID-19 vaccine. Libraries were prepared by immunoSEQ multiplex PCR; TCRdb keeps only in-frame clonotypes and omits some of them. The data contain roughly 99,000 clones, around nine tenths of them singletons. Sequencing used peripheral blood, obtained on day 0 of AZD1222 vaccination. Receptors originate from an adult in good health. Both conserved end residues are part of each CDR3. A D gene is named only where the DNA matches it firmly. Clone size appears in some rows only: once, few, many, or a class for an expanded clone.

J: TRBJ1-4
size: .
V: TRBV19
D: .
DNA: TGTGCCAGTAGGCCACAGCACACTAATGAAAAACTGTTTTTT
CDR3: CASRPQHTNEKLFF

J: TRBJ2-5
size: .
V: TRBV19
D: .
DNA: TGTGCCAGTAGAGACTCGGATCGGGCGACCCAGTACTTC
CDR3: CASRDSDRATQYF

J: TRBJ2-6
size: .
V: TRBV13
D: TRBD1
DNA: TGTGCCAGCAGCTCGCGACCAGGGGGAACTGGGGCCAACGTCCTGACTTTC
CDR3: CASSSRPGGTGANVLTF

J: TRBJ2-7
size: .
V: TRBV7-8
D: TRBD2
DNA: TGTGCCAGCAGCTTAGACCTGGGCGGGGGGAGCTCCTACGAGCAGTACTTC
CDR3: CASSLDLGGGSSYEQYF

J: TRBJ2-7
size: .
V: TRBV2
D: TRBD1
DNA: TGTGCCAGCATTAGACAGGGTTCGGGCGAGCAGTACTTC
CDR3: CASIRQGSGEQYF

J: TRBJ1-3
size: .
V: TRBV13
D: .
DNA: TGTGCCAGCAGCTTCGGGAGGGTAGAAAACACCATATATTTT
CDR3: CASSFGRVENTIYF

J: TRBJ1-1
size: .
V: TRBV11-3
D: .
DNA: TGTGCCAGCAGCTTAGGCAGGAACAACAAAGCTTTCTTT
CDR3: CASSLGRNNKAFF

J: TRBJ1-2
size: .
V: TRBV27
D: TRBD1
DNA: TGTGCCAGCAGTTTCAAGACAGGGGATGGCTACACCTTC
CDR3: CASSFKTGDGYTF

J: TRBJ2-7
size: .
V: TRBV7-6
D: .
DNA: TGTGCCAGCACCCCGGGAGCAGGGAGCTCCTACGAGCAGTACTTC
CDR3: CASTPGAGSSYEQYF

J: TRBJ1-2
size: .
V: TRBV5-1
D: .
DNA: TGCGCCAGCAGCGAGGGGGGGTCCTATTATGGCTACACCTTC
CDR3: CASSEGGSYYGYTF

J: TRBJ1-5
size: few
V: TRBV6-2/TRBV6-3
D: .
DNA: TGTGCCAGCAGTTACTCGATTTTGGGAGAGACTCGTTTATCCCAGCCCCAGCATTTT
CDR3: CASSYSILGETRLSQPQHF

J: TRBJ2-1
size: .
V: TRBV19
D: TRBD1
DNA: TGTGCCAGTAGTATGGTCCGGGACAGGAACAATGAGCAGTTCTTC
CDR3: CASSMVRDRNNEQFF

J: TRBJ2-2
size: .
V: TRBV5-4
D: .
DNA: TGTGCCAGCAGCTTGGATACCAGAAACACCGGGGAGCTGTTTTTT
CDR3: CASSLDTRNTGELFF